This T cell receptor beta chain came from a study of graft-versus-host responses after intestinal transplantation. Study overall: Isolated intestinal, liver-intestinal, or multivisceral transplants were what recipients had. Each patient got anti-thymocyte globulin induction, then tacrolimus and steroids for around 3 years. Whole-study results and caveats: Individuals who had graft-donor T cell macrochimerism had allografts that showed high graft-versus-host to host-versus-graft clonal ratios. Marrow from the recipient contained GvH clones, some of which had appeared first in ileum or blood.

On this clone: What it binds is not known.

The germline V and J ends were trimmed by 0 bases and 1 base, with 12 bases remaining between them. From germline, CDR1 is SGDLS and CDR2 YYNGEE. The CDR3 totals 16 residues. Assay used: immunoSEQ multiplex PCR; TCRdb lists only in-frame clones, some missing. This sample carries just under 65,000 clones, approximately 88% of them seen once, and the ten largest clones take more than 1.5%. The starting material, graft tissue, was processed to release intraepithelial and lamina propria lymphocytes. The sequence derives from a human patient who received an intestinal transplant, so some T cells may come from the graft donor. The sample in question was ileum tissue, obtained about 350 days after transplant. The gene calls are TRBV9 and TRBJ2-3; D is undetermined. CDR3 nucleotides: TGTGCCAGCAGCGTAGGGGCCGACCGGGGCACAGATACGCAGTATTTT. It is translated as CASSVGADRGTDTQYF.